The text below deals with one T cell receptor beta chain. With V trimmed by 3 bases and J by 4 bases, 10 bases remained unmatched. The CDR3 loop spans 16 amino acids. CDR1 is LGHDT, CDR2 YNNKEL, per germline (reference sequence). The data stem from a study of blood T cell repertoires in COVID-19. The table came from immunoSEQ multiplex PCR; TCRdb's copy has only in-frame clones and leaves some out. This table holds under 150,000 clones, approximately 80% found once. Source material: peripheral blood. The sequence came from an elderly woman in a cohort sampled during active or convalescent COVID-19. The gene calls are TRBV3-1 (or the pseudogene TRBV3-2) and TRBJ1-1, with 8 bases that match TRBD1. CDR3 in DNA: TGTGCCAGCAGCCAGTCTTTGACAGGGGTGGCCACTGAAGCTTTCTTT. The encoded protein is CASSQSLTGVATEAFF.